These 5 T cell receptor beta chains were all obtained from the same sample, sequenced in a study of CD8 T cells in Susac syndrome. Random-hexamer reverse transcription was applied to 0.5 to 1 ug RNA. TCRdb fed the immunoSEQ multiplex PCR reads into MiXCR, producing one record per CDR3 protein. The sample lists 150,000 to 200,000 distinct CDR3 sequences; over 85% were seen once. The sample taken for sequencing was CD4+ T cells from PBMCs. These receptors came from a human donor in good health.

This clonotype was counted once. The chain recombines TRBV20-1 with TRBJ1-3, with D tentatively TRBD1 (6 bases). This CDR3 region has 14 residues. Trimming pared 3 bases from V and 2 bases from J, leaving 11 bases between. The germline V gene encodes CDR1 DFQATT and CDR2 SNEGSKA (reference sequence). The CDR3 reads CSASYREAGNTIYF. The CDR3 DNA reads TGCAGTGCTAGCTACAGGGAGGCTGGAAACACCATATATTTT.

This clonotype was recorded only once. V gene TRBV29-1 combines with J gene TRBJ2-5, with D hard to call. The CDR3 runs to 13 residues. The ends were cut back, 3 bases at V and 5 bases at J, with 13 bases in the middle. From germline, CDR1 is SQVTM and CDR2 ANQGSEA. The CDR3 loop is CSVERTLAETQYF. CDR3 nucleotide sequence: TGCAGCGTTGAGCGGACCCTGGCGGAGACCCAGTACTTC.

The rearrangement joins TRBV14 to TRBJ1-1; no firm D call. Looked up from germline, CDR1 is SGHDN and CDR2 is FVKESK. With 4 bases removed from V and 0 bases from J, the gap between germline ends came to 15 bases. This CDR3 comprises 16 residues. In nucleotides, the CDR3 is TGTGCCAGCAGCCCCCGGGTCGGGCTCATGAACACTGAAGCTTTCTTT. It specifies CASSPRVGLMNTEAFF.

The chain links TRBV29-1 to TRBJ1-5, with 10 bases lining up with TRBD1. The junction had 6 bases not matched to a gene; V was cut back by 3 bases and J by 7 bases. The CDR3 sequence is 14 residues long. Germline V lookup: CDR1 SQVTM, CDR2 ANQGSEA. The CDR3 protein is CSVDPTGGDQPQHF. CDR3 coding DNA: TGCAGCGTTGACCCGACAGGGGGCGACCAGCCCCAGCATTTT.

V usage is TRBV3-1 and J usage is TRBJ1-1; TRBD1 is a possible D gene (5 bases). Trimming shortened V by 0 bases and J by 4 bases, and 12 bases separated the two germline ends. Germline V lookup: CDR1 LGHDT, CDR2 YNNKEL (reference sequence). The CDR3 runs 15 residues. CDR3 region: CASSQDSGAATEAFF. In DNA form, the CDR3 reads TGTGCCAGCAGCCAAGATTCCGGGGCGGCCACTGAAGCTTTCTTT. The full variable domain, its missing parts supplied by reference TRBV3-1 and TRBJ1-1, is DTAVSQTPKYLVTQMGNDKSIKCEQNLGHDTMYWYKQDSKKFLKIMFSYNNKELIINETVPNRFSPKSPDKAHLNLHINSLELGDSAVYFCASSQDSGAATEAFFGQGTRLTVV.